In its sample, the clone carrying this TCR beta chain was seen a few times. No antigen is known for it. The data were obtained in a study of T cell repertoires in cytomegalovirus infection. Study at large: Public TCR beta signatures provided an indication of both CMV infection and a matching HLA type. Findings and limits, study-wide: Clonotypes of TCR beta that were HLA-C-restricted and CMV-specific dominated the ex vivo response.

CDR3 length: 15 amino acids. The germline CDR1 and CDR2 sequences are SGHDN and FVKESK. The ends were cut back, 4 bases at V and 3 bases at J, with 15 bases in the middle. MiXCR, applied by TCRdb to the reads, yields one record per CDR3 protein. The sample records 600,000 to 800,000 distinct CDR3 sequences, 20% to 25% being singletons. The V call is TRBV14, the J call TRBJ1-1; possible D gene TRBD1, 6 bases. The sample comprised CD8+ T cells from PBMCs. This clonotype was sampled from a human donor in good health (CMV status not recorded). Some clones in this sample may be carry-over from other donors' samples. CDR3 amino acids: CASSPYQGSYTEAFF. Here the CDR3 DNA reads TGTGCCAGCAGCCCCTATCAGGGGTCATACACTGAAGCTTTCTTT.